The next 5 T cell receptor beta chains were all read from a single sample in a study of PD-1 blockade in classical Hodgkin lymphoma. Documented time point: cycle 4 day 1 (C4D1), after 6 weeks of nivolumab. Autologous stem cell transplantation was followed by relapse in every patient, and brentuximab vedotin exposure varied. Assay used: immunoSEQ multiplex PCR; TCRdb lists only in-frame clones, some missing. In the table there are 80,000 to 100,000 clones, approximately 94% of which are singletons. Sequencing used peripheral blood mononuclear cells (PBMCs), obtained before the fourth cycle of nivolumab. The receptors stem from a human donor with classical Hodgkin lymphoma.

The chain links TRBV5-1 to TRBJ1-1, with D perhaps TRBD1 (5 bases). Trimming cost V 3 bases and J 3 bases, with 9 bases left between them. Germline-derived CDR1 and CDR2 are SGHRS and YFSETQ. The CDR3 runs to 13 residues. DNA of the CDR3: TGCGCCAGCAGCTCGACAGCAGACACTGAAGCTTTCTTT. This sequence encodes CASSSTADTEAFF. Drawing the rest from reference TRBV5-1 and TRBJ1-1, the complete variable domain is KAGVTQTPRYLIKTRGQQVTLSCSPISGHRSVSWYQQTPGQGLQFLFEYFSETQRNKGNFPGRFSGRQFSNSRSEMNVSTLELGDSALYLCASSSTADTEAFFGQGTRLTVV.

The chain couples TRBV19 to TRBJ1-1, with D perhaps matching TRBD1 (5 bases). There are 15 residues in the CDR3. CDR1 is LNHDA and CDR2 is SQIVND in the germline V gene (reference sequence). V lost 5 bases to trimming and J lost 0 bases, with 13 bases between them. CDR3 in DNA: TGTGCCAGTAGTCCCAGACGGGGGGTGAACACTGAAGCTTTCTTT. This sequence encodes CASSPRRGVNTEAFF.

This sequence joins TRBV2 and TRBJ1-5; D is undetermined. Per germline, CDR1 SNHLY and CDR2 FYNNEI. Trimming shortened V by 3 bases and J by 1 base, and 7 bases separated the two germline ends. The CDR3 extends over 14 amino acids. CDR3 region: CASSDGLSNQPQHF. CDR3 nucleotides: TGTGCCAGCAGTGACGGGTTGAGCAATCAGCCCCAGCATTTT.

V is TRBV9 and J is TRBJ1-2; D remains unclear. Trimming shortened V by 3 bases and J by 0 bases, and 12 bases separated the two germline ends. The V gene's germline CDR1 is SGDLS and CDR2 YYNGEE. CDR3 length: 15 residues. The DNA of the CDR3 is TGTGCCAGCAGCGGTACTGCGAACGCTAACTATGGCTACACCTTC. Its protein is CASSGTANANYGYTF.

The CDR3 region is CASSYVGTTTSEQFF. Here the CDR3 DNA reads TGTGCCAGCAGTTACGTGGGAACCACTACAAGTGAGCAGTTCTTC. The genes are TRBV6-6 and TRBJ2-1; D call uncertain. CDR3 length equals 15 residues. The germline V gene has CDR1 MNHNY and CDR2 SVGAGI (reference sequence). Trimming removed 2 bases from V and 9 bases from J, with 17 bases in between.